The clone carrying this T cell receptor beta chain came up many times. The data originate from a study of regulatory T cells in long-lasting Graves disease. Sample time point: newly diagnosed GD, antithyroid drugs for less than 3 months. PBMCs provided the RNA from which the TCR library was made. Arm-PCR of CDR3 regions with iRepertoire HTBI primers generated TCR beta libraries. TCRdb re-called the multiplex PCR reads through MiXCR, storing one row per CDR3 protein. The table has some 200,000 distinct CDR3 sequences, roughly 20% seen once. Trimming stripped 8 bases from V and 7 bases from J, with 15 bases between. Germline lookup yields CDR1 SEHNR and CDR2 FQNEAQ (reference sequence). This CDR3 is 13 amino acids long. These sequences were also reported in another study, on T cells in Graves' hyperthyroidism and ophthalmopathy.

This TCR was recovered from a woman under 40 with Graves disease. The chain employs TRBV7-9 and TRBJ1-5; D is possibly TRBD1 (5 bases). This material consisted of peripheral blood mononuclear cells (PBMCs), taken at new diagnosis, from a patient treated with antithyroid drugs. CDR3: CASGEDGGQPQHF. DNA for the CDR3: TGTGCCAGCGGAGAGGACGGGGGACAGCCCCAGCATTTT.